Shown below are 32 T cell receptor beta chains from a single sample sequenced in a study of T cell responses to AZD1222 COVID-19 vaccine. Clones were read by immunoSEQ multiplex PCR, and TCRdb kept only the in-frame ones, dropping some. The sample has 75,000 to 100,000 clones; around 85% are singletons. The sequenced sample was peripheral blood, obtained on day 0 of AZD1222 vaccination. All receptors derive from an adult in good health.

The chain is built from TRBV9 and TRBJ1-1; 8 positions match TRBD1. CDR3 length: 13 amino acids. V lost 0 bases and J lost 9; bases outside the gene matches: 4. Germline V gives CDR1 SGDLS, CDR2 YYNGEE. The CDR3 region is CASSVGVRGQAFF. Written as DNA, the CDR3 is TGTGCCAGCAGCGTAGGAGTCAGGGGGCAAGCTTTCTTT.

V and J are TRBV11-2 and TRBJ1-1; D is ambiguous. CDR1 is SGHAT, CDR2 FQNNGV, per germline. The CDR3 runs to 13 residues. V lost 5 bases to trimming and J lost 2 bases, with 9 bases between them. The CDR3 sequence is CASSADLNTEAFF. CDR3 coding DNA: TGTGCCAGCAGCGCGGACTTAAACACTGAAGCTTTCTTT.

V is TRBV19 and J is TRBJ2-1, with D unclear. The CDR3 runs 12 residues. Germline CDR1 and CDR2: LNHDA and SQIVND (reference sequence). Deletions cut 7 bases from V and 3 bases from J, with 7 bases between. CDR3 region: CASKSHYNEQFF. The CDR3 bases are TGTGCCAGTAAGAGTCACTACAATGAGCAGTTCTTC.

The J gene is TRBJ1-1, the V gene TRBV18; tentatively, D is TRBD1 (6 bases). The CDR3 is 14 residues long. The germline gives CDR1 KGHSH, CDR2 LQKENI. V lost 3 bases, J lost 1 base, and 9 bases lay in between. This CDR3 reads CASSPDSRNTEAFF. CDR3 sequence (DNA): TGTGCCAGCTCACCGGACAGTCGGAACACTGAAGCTTTCTTT.

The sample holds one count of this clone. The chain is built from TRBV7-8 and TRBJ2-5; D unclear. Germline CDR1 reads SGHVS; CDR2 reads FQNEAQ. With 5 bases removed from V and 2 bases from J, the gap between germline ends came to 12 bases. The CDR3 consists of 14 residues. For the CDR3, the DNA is TGTGCCAGCAGCAAGGGCGCCCTACAAGAGACCCAGTACTTC. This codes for CASSKGALQETQYF.

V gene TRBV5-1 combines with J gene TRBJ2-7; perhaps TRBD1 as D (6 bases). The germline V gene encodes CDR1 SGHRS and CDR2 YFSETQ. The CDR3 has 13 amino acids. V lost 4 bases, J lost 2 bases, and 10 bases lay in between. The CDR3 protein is CASSQTGAYEQYF. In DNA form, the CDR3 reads TGCGCCAGCAGCCAGACAGGAGCCTACGAGCAGTACTTC.

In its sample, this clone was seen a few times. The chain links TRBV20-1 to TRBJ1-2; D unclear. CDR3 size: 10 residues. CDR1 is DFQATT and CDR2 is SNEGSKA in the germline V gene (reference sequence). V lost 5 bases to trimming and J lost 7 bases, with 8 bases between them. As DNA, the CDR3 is TGCAGTGCTTCCCAAGTTGGCTACACCTTC. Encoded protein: CSASQVGYTF.

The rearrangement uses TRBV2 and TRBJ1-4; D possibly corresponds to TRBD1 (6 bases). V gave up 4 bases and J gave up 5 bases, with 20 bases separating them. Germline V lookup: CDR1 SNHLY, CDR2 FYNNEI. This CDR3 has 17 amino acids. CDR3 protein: CASSVTVGGGLNEKLFF. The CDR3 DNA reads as TGTGCCAGCAGTGTTACGGTTGGGGGCGGACTCAATGAAAAACTGTTTTTT.

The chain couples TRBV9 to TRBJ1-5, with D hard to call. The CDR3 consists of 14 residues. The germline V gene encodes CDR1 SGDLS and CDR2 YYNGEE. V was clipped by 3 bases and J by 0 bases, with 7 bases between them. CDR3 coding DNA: TGTGCCAGCAGCGGAGACCATAGCAATCAGCCCCAGCATTTT. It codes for CASSGDHSNQPQHF.

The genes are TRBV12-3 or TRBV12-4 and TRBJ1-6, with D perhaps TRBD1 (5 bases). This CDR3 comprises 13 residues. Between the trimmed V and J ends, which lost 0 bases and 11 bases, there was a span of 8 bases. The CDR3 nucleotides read TGTGCCAGCAGTTTAGCCAGACAGCCACCCCTCCACTTT. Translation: CASSLARQPPLHF.

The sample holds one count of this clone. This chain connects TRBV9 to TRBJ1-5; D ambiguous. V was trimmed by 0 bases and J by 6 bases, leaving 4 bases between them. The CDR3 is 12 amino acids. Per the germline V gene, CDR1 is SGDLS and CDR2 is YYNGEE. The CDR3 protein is CASSVEGQPQHF. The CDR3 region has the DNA TGTGCCAGCAGCGTAGAGGGTCAGCCCCAGCATTTT.

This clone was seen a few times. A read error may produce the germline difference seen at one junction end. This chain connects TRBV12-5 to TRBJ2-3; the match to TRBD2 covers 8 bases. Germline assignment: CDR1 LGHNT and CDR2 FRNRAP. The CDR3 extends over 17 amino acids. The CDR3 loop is CSRPRGGRGNGTDTQYF. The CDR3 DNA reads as TGTTCTAGGCCCCGCGGGGGGCGGGGTAATGGCACAGATACGCAGTATTTT.

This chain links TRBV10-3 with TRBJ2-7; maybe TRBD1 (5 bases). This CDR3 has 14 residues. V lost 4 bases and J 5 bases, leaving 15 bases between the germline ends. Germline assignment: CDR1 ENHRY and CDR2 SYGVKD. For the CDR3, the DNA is TGTGCCATCAGTGGCGAAGGCAGGGTCCACGAGCAGTACTTC. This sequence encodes CAISGEGRVHEQYF.

This CDR3 is CAFGGPNEQFF. The CDR3 DNA reads TGTGCCTTTGGGGGCCCCAATGAGCAGTTCTTC. The chain carries TRBV30 and TRBJ2-1; possibly TRBD1 for D (6 bases). The CDR3 spans 11 residues. Trimming cost V 7 bases and J 6 bases, with 10 bases left between them. The germline V gene has CDR1 GTSNPN and CDR2 SVGIG (reference sequence).

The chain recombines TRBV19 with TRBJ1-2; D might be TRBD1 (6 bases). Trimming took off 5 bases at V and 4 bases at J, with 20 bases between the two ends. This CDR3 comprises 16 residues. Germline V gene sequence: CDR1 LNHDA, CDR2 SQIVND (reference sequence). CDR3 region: CASSPDPSGAPYGYTF. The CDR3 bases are TGTGCCAGTAGTCCAGACCCCTCGGGGGCCCCCTATGGCTACACCTTC.

The CDR3 loop reads CAIRTGRTNSPLHF. The CDR3 DNA follows: TGTGCCATCAGGACGGGACGGACAAATTCACCCCTCCACTTT. The chain uses TRBV10-3 and TRBJ1-6, with a tentative D call TRBD1 (5 bases). V lost 6 bases and J lost 7, with 13 bases in between. This CDR3 region has 14 residues. The germline V gene encodes CDR1 ENHRY and CDR2 SYGVKD.

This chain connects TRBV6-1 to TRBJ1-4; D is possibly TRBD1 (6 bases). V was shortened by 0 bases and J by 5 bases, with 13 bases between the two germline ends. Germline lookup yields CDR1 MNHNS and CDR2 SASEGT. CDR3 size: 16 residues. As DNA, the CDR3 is TGTGCCAGCAGTGAAGCGCAAGGGGGAGGGAATGAAAAACTGTTTTTT. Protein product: CASSEAQGGGNEKLFF.

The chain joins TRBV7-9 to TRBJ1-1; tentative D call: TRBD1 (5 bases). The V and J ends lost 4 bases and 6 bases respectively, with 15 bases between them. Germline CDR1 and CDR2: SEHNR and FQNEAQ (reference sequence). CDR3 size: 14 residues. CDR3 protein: CASSSGTRLPEAFF. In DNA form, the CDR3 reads TGTGCCAGCAGCTCAGGGACCCGGTTACCTGAAGCTTTCTTT. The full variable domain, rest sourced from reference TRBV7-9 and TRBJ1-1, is DTGVSQNPRHKITKRGQNVTFRCDPISEHNRLYWYRQTLGQGPEFLTYFQNEAQLEKSRLLSDRFSAERPKGSFSTLEIQRTEQGDSAMYLCASSSGTRLPEAFFGQGTRLTVV.

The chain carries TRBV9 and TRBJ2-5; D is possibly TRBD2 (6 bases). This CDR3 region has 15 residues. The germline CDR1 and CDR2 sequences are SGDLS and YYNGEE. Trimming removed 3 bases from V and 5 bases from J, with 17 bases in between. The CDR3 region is CASSGSRDRGETQYF. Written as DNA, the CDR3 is TGTGCCAGCAGCGGGAGCAGGGACCGGGGGGAGACCCAGTACTTC.

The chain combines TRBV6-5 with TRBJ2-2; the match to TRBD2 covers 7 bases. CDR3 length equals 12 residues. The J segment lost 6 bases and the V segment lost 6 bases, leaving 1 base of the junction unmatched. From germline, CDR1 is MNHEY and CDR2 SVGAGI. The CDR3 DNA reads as TGTGCCAGCAGGGGAGGGCCCGGGGAGCTGTTTTTT. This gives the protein CASRGGPGELFF.

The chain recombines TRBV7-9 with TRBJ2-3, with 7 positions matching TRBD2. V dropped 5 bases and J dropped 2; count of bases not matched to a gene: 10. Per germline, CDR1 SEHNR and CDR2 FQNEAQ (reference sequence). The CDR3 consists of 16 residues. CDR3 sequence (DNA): TGTGCCAGCAGCCAATATTTCAGCGGGATCACAGATACGCAGTATTTT. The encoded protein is CASSQYFSGITDTQYF.

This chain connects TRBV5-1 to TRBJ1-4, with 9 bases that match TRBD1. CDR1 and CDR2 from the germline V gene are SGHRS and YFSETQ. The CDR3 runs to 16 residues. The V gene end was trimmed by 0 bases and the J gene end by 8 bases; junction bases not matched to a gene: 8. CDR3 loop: CASSLGVGTGWEKLFF. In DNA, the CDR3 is TGCGCCAGCAGCTTGGGAGTCGGGACAGGGTGGGAAAAACTGTTTTTT.

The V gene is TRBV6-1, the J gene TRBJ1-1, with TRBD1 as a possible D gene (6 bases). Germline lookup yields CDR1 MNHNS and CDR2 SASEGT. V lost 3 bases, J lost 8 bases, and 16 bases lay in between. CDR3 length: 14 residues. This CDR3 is CASSDRQAFVEAFF. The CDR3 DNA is TGTGCCAGCAGTGATAGACAGGCCTTTGTAGAAGCTTTCTTT.

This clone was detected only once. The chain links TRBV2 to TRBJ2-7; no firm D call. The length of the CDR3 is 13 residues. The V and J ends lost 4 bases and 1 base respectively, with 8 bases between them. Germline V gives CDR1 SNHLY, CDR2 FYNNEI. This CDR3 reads CASSAAGSYEQYF. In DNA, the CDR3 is TGTGCCAGCAGTGCGGCAGGATCCTACGAGCAGTACTTC. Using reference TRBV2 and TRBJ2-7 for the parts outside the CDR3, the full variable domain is EPEVTQTPSHQVTQMGQEVILRCVPISNHLYFYWYRQILGQKVEFLVSFYNNEISEKSEIFDDQFSVERPDGSNFTLKIRSTKLEDSAMYFCASSAAGSYEQYFGPGTRLTVT.

This chain's CDR3 is CASSQGGNQPQHF. The CDR3 DNA sequence: TGTGCCAGCAGCCAAGGGGGCAATCAGCCCCAGCATTTT. The V call is TRBV14, the J call TRBJ1-5; the D is unclear. Germline V gene data show CDR1 as SGHDN and CDR2 as FVKESK. Trimming cost V 1 base and J 2 bases, with 3 bases left between them. This CDR3 has 13 amino acids.

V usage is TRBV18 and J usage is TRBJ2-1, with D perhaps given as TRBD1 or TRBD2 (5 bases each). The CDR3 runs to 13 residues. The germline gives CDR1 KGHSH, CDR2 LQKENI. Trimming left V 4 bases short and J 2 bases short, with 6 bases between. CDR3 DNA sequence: TGTGCCAGCTCACGGGGACCCTACAATGAGCAGTTCTTC. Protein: CASSRGPYNEQFF.

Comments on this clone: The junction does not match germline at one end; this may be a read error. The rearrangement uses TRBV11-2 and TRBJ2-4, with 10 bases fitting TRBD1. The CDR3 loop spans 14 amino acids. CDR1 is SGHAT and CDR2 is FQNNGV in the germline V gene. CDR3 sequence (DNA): TGTGCCAGCAGCCCCGGGACAGGGGTGTTCGAAAGGGACTTC. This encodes CASSPGTGVFERDF.

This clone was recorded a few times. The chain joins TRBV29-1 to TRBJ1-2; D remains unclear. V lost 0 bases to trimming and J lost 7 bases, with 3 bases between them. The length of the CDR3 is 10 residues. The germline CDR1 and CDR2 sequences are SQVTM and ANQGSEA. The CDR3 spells CSVEEIGYTF. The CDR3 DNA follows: TGCAGCGTTGAAGAGATTGGCTACACCTTC. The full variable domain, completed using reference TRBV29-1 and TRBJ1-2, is SAVISQKPSRDICQRGTSLTIQCQVDSQVTMMFWYRQQPGQSLTLIATANQGSEATYESGFVIDKFPISRPNLTFSTLTVSNMSPEDSSIYLCSVEEIGYTFGSGTRLTVV.

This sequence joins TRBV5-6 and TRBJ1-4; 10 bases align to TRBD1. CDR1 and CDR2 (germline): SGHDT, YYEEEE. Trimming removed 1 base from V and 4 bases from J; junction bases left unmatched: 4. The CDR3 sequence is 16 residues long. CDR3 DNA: TGTGCCAGCAGCTTGAGACAGGGGGCTGGTAATGAAAAACTGTTTTTT. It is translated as CASSLRQGAGNEKLFF. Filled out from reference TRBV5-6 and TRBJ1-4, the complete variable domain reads DAGVTQSPTHLIKTRGQQVTLRCSPKSGHDTVSWYQQALGQGPQFIFQYYEEEERQRGNFPDRFSGHQFPNYSSELNVNALLLGDSALYLCASSLRQGAGNEKLFFGSGTQLSVL.

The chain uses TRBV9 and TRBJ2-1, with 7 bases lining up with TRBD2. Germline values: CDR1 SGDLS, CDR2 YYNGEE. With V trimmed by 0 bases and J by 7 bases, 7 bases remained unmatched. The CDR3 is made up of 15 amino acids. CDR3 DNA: TGTGCCAGCAGCGTAGATCCAGCGGGGTTTAATGAGCAGTTCTTC. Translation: CASSVDPAGFNEQFF.

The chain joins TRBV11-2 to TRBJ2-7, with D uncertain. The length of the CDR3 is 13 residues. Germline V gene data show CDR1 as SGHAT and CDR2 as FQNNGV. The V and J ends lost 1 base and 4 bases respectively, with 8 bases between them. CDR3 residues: CASSLGSGYEQYF. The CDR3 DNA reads TGTGCCAGCAGCTTAGGTTCGGGTTACGAGCAGTACTTC.

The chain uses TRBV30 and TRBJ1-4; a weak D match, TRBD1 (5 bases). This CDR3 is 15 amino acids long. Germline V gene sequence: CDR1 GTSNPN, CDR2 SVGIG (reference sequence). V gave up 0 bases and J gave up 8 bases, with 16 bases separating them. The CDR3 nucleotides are TGTGCCTGGAGTGTCGGCGCCGGGGGGGTGGAAAAACTGTTTTTT. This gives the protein CAWSVGAGGVEKLFF. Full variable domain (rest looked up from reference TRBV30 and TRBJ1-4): SQTIHQWPATLVQPVGSPLSLECTVEGTSNPNLYWYRQAAGRGLQLLFYSVGIGQISSEVPQNLSASRPQDRQFILSSKKLLLSDSGFYLCAWSVGAGGVEKLFFGSGTQLSVL.